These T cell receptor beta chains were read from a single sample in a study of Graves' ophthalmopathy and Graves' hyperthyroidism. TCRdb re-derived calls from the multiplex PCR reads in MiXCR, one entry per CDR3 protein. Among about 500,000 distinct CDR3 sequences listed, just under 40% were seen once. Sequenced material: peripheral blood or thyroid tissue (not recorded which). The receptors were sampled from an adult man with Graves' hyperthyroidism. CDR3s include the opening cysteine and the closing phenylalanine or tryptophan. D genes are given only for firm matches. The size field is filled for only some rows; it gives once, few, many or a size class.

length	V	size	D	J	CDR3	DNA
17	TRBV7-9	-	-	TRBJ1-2	CASTGSVGDTDNYGYTF	TGTGCCAGCACGGGGTCAGTCGGGGACACCGACAACTATGGCTACACCTTC
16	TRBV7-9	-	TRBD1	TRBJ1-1	CASSEDRAPTNTEAFF	TGTGCCAGCAGCGAAGACAGGGCCCCCACAAACACTGAAGCTTTCTTT
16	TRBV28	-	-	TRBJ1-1	CASSLGWVKTNTEAFF	TGTGCCAGCAGTTTAGGTTGGGTAAAGACGAACACTGAAGCTTTCTTT
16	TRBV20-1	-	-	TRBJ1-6	CSARDRRGSFNSPLHF	TGCAGTGCTAGAGATCGCAGGGGATCCTTTAATTCACCCCTCCACTTT
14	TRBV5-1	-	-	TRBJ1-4	CASSPQGEWEKLFF	TGCGCCAGCAGCCCACAGGGAGAGTGGGAAAAACTGTTTTTT
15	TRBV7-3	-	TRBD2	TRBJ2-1	CASSLGLADYNEQFF	TGTGCCAGCAGCTTGGGACTAGCGGACTACAATGAGCAGTTCTTC
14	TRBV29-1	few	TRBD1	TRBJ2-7	CSVEGDRGDYEQYF	TGCAGCGTTGAGGGGGACAGGGGGGACTACGAGCAGTACTTC
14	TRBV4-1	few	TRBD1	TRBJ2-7	CASSLDRGRGEQYF	TGCGCCAGCAGCCTGGACAGGGGTAGGGGCGAGCAGTACTTC
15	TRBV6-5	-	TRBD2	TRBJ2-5	CASSYSLADQATQYF	TGTGCCAGCAGTTACTCCCTAGCGGATCAAGCGACCCAGTACTTC
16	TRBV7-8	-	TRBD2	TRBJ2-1	CASSLDSASGVGEQFF	TGTGCCAGCAGCTTAGATTCCGCTAGCGGGGTGGGTGAGCAGTTCTTC
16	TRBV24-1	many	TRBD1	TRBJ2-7	CATSLGGGQDGHEQYF	TGTGCCACCAGCCTAGGAGGGGGACAGGACGGCCACGAGCAGTACTTC
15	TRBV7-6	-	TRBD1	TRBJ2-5	CASSSSGQGRMDQYF	TGTGCCAGCAGCTCGTCGGGACAGGGGAGAATGGACCAGTACTTC
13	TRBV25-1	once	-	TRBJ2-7	CASSQGLYNEQYF	TGTGCCAGCAGTCAGGGCCTCTACAATGAGCAGTACTTC
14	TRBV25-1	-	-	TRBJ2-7	CASSDPWASYEQYF	TGTGCCAGCAGTGATCCTTGGGCCTCCTACGAGCAGTACTTC
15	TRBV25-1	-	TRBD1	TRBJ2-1	CASSGDRLAYNEQFF	TGTGCCAGCAGTGGGGACAGGCTCGCCTACAATGAGCAGTTCTTC